The 29 T cell receptor beta chains below were found in one sample sequenced in a study of blood T cell repertoires in COVID-19. Sequencing used immunoSEQ multiplex PCR; TCRdb keeps in-frame clones, though not all of them. The sample has around 64,000 clones; about nine tenths are singletons. The specimen was peripheral blood. The receptors stem from a man younger than 45 with acute or convalescent COVID-19.

The gene calls are TRBV14 and TRBJ2-5; 11 positions agree with TRBD2. Germline values: CDR1 SGHDN, CDR2 FVKESK. The CDR3 covers 14 residues. V was clipped by 3 bases and J by 5 bases; unmatched bases: 2. CDR3 in DNA: TGTGCCAGCAGCCATTGGACTAGCGGGGAGACCCAGTACTTC. Its protein product is CASSHWTSGETQYF.

The chain carries TRBV7-2 and TRBJ1-4; D ambiguous. CDR1 SGHTA and CDR2 FQGNSA come from the germline V gene. V was shortened by 1 base and J by 8 bases, with 11 bases between the two germline ends. The CDR3 has 14 amino acids. CDR3 bases: TGTGCCAGCAGCTTAGGGGCAACTGGGGAAAAACTGTTTTTT. This codes for CASSLGATGEKLFF.

V is TRBV7-6 and J is TRBJ2-6; possible D gene TRBD1, 6 bases. The ends were cut back, 4 bases at V and 2 bases at J, with 12 bases in the middle. The CDR3 sequence is 16 residues long. Per the germline V gene, CDR1 is SGHVS and CDR2 is FNYEAQ. The CDR3 reads CASSSSQGPGANVLTF. The CDR3 DNA follows: TGTGCCAGCAGCTCATCACAGGGACCTGGGGCCAACGTCCTGACTTTC.

The CDR3 bases are TGCGCCAGCAGCTTGGCAGGGGGGTCGGAAGCTTTCTTT. This codes for CASSLAGGSEAFF. The chain is built from TRBV5-1 and TRBJ1-1, with 7 bases lining up with TRBD1. The CDR3 has 13 amino acids. The trim removed 0 bases at V and 8 bases at J, leaving 4 bases unmatched. Germline CDR1 reads SGHRS; CDR2 reads YFSETQ.

This chain links TRBV9 with TRBJ1-1; 8 bases line up with TRBD1. This CDR3 comprises 14 residues. The V gene end was trimmed by 4 bases and the J gene end by 4 bases; junction bases not matched to a gene: 6. Germline V gene sequence: CDR1 SGDLS, CDR2 YYNGEE. CDR3 coding DNA: TGTGCCAGCAGCCCGTACAGGGGGGGCACTGAAGCTTTCTTT. Translating it yields CASSPYRGGTEAFF.

The gene calls are TRBV6-5 and TRBJ1-3; 7 nucleotides align to TRBD1. V shed 5 bases and J 2 bases; nucleotides not matched to a gene: 0. The CDR3 has 13 amino acids. The germline CDR1 and CDR2 sequences are MNHEY and SVGAGI. For the CDR3, the DNA is TGTGCCAGCAGTCAGGGGGCTGGAAACACCATATATTTT. Translated, it gives CASSQGAGNTIYF.

This sequence joins TRBV30 and TRBJ1-2, with D hard to call. The V end lost 0 bases, the J end lost 4 bases, and 9 bases lay between the germline ends. CDR1 is GTSNPN, CDR2 SVGIG, per germline (reference sequence). This CDR3 contains 13 residues. CDR3 sequence reads: CAWSVLHGYGYTF. The CDR3 DNA sequence: TGTGCCTGGAGTGTACTCCACGGCTATGGCTACACCTTC.

The V gene is TRBV14, the J gene TRBJ1-6; 7 bases align to TRBD1. V lost 4 bases, J lost 7 bases, and 4 bases stayed unmatched. Germline-derived CDR1 and CDR2 are SGHDN and FVKESK. The CDR3 extends over 14 amino acids. As DNA, the CDR3 is TGTGCCAGCAGCCTTCTACAGGGGAATTCACCCCTCCACTTT. As protein: CASSLLQGNSPLHF.

This clone was detected once. The V call is TRBV7-2, the J call TRBJ2-2; a weak D match, TRBD2 (6 bases). The CDR3 runs 17 residues. Deletions cut 5 bases from V and 3 bases from J, with 19 bases between. The germline CDR1 and CDR2 sequences are SGHTA and FQGNSA. The CDR3 loop is CASSAPTGVGYTGELFF. As DNA, the CDR3 is TGTGCCAGCAGCGCCCCGACGGGGGTAGGGTACACCGGGGAGCTGTTTTTT.

The chain has TRBV3-1 (or the pseudogene TRBV3-2) and TRBJ1-2; 7 bases agree with TRBD1. Trimming took 4 bases from V and 1 from J; bases not matched to a gene: 15. CDR3 length: 18 amino acids. The germline CDR1 and CDR2 sequences are LGHDT and YNNKEL (reference sequence). The CDR3 is CASSPILQGFADNYGYTF. The CDR3 coding sequence is TGTGCCAGCAGCCCCATACTACAGGGGTTCGCTGATAACTATGGCTACACCTTC.

The chain carries TRBV9 and TRBJ1-1; 7 nucleotides match TRBD1. This CDR3 is built from 15 residues. J lost 2 bases, V lost 4 bases, and 8 bases had no gene match. Germline assignment: CDR1 SGDLS and CDR2 YYNGEE. The CDR3 sequence is CASSPPGGLNTEAFF. The DNA for the CDR3 is TGTGCCAGCAGCCCTCCAGGGGGTTTAAACACTGAAGCTTTCTTT.

This chain links TRBV27 with TRBJ1-6, with 8 bases matching TRBD1. V dropped 5 bases and J dropped 7; count of bases not matched to a gene: 7. Germline values: CDR1 MNHEY, CDR2 SMNVEV (reference sequence). This CDR3 contains 15 residues. The CDR3 nucleotides are TGTGCCAGCAGTCCAACAACAGGGGGAAATTCACCCCTCCACTTT. This translates into CASSPTTGGNSPLHF.

The V call is TRBV29-1, the J call TRBJ2-2, with D perhaps matching TRBD1 (5 bases). Trimming removed 7 bases from V and 6 bases from J, with 21 bases in between. The V gene's germline CDR1 is SQVTM and CDR2 ANQGSEA. There are 15 residues in the CDR3. CDR3 residues: CSARTGPVVSGELFF. The CDR3 coding sequence is TGCAGCGCCCGAACAGGTCCCGTGGTGTCCGGGGAGCTGTTTTTT.

V gene TRBV7-2 combines with J gene TRBJ1-5; D not certain. The CDR3 contains 13 residues. Germline V gene lookup returns CDR1 SGHTA and CDR2 FQGNSA. Trimming removed 2 bases from V and 7 bases from J, with 9 bases in between. The CDR3 reads CASSLQHPQPQHF. Here the CDR3 DNA reads TGTGCCAGCAGCTTACAACACCCACAGCCCCAGCATTTT. The entire variable domain, with the rest obtained from reference TRBV7-2 and TRBJ1-5, is as follows: GAGVSQSPSNKVTEKGKDVELRCDPISGHTALYWYRQSLGQGLEFLIYFQGNSAPDKSGLPSDRFSAERTGGSVSTLTIQRTQQEDSAVYLCASSLQHPQPQHFGDGTRLSIL.

The CDR3 is CASSLFRGTDTQYF. The CDR3 region has the DNA TGTGCCAGCAGCCTGTTCAGGGGAACAGATACGCAGTATTTT. The rearrangement joins TRBV4-2 to TRBJ2-3; TRBD1 is a possible D gene (6 bases). The CDR3 is 14 residues long. Per the germline V gene, CDR1 is LGHNA and CDR2 is YNFKEQ. The V gene lost 4 bases and the J gene lost 3 bases, with 11 bases spanning the gap.

V is TRBV5-4 and J is TRBJ2-6, with 8 bases identical to TRBD1. Germline loops: CDR1 SGHNT, CDR2 YYREEE (reference sequence). The CDR3 sequence is 16 residues long. J was trimmed by 2 bases and V by 1 base; bases with no gene match: 2. CDR3 in DNA: TGTGCCAGCAGCTTGCAGGGGGCGGCTGGGGCCAACGTCCTGACTTTC. Translated, it gives CASSLQGAAGANVLTF.

This clone has just a few counts. Other DNA sequences in this sample translate to the same CDR3. The rearrangement links TRBV4-1 to TRBJ2-2, with a tentative D call TRBD2 (6 bases). CDR3 length equals 15 residues. The V gene's germline CDR1 is MGHRA and CDR2 YSYEKL. The V end lost 1 base, the J end lost 6 bases, and 12 bases lay between the germline ends. CDR3 loop: CASSQVVGSAGELFF. The CDR3, as DNA: TGCGCCAGCAGCCAAGTAGTCGGGAGCGCCGGGGAGCTGTTTTTT.

The V gene is TRBV5-4, the J gene TRBJ1-4, with D uncertain. Trimming left V 0 bases short and J 6 bases short, with 9 bases between. Germline CDR1 is SGHNT and CDR2 is YYREEE (reference sequence). The CDR3 consists of 14 residues. For the CDR3, the DNA is TGTGCCAGCAGCTTGGCCGGGGTGGATGAAAAACTGTTTTTT. This sequence encodes CASSLAGVDEKLFF.

V usage is TRBV30 and J usage is TRBJ1-3; 7 bases agree with TRBD1. The CDR3 extends over 18 amino acids. The germline V gene has CDR1 GTSNPN and CDR2 SVGIG (reference sequence). The V and J ends lost 5 bases and 0 bases, in that order; junction bases with no gene match: 16. In DNA form, the CDR3 reads TGTGCCTGGGCGTGGGGACCGGGACAGTATAGCTCTGGAAACACCATATATTTT. This codes for CAWAWGPGQYSSGNTIYF.

This chain uses TRBV7-2 with TRBJ2-3; the match to TRBD2 covers 13 bases. This CDR3 has 16 amino acids. V gave up 6 bases and J gave up 0 bases; unmatched junction bases: 3. CDR1 and CDR2 from the germline V gene are SGHTA and FQGNSA. CDR3 DNA: TGTGCCAGCAGGGGGACTAGCGGGACGAGCACAGATACGCAGTATTTT. It encodes CASRGTSGTSTDTQYF.

The chain combines TRBV12-3 or TRBV12-4 with TRBJ2-2; D remains ambiguous. This CDR3 is 13 amino acids long. V was trimmed by 7 bases and J by 4 bases, leaving 10 bases between them. The CDR3 region is CASTIDATGELFF. The CDR3 DNA reads as TGTGCCAGCACTATAGATGCCACCGGGGAGCTGTTTTTT.

This clone appeared once. The genes are TRBV15 and TRBJ1-6; D not certain. V was shortened by 4 bases and J by 1 base, with 11 bases between the two germline ends. CDR1 LNHNV and CDR2 YYDKDF come from the germline V gene (reference sequence). The CDR3 length is 16 residues. CDR3 coding DNA: TGTGCCACCAGCAACCAGCAGGAATCCTATAATTCACCCCTCCACTTT. Translating gives CATSNQQESYNSPLHF.

This rearrangement joins TRBV19 to TRBJ1-1; 8 nucleotides align to TRBD1. The CDR3 loop spans 17 amino acids. Germline V CDR1 and CDR2: LNHDA, SQIVND (reference sequence). V was pared by 7 bases and J by 1 base, with 14 bases of the junction left unmatched. The CDR3: CASTRQGTSSGNTEAFF. CDR3 nucleotides: TGTGCCAGTACCAGACAGGGGACCTCGAGCGGGAACACTGAAGCTTTCTTT.

The chain recombines TRBV10-3 with TRBJ1-2, with 8 nucleotides matching TRBD1. Germline CDR1 is ENHRY and CDR2 is SYGVKD. V lost 4 bases and J lost 4; bases outside the gene matches: 11. The CDR3 extends over 16 amino acids. The CDR3 reads CAISGETGDQIYGYTF. For the CDR3, the DNA is TGTGCCATCAGTGGCGAGACAGGGGACCAGATCTATGGCTACACCTTC.

The CDR3 DNA sequence: TGTGCCAGCAAGGCCAACGGCCGGAGCTCCTACGAGCAGTACTTC. Encoded protein: CASKANGRSSYEQYF. V and J are TRBV2 and TRBJ2-7; D unresolved. In germline, CDR1 is SNHLY, CDR2 FYNNEI. CDR3 length equals 15 residues. The ends were cut back, 7 bases at V and 0 bases at J, with 16 bases in the middle.

This clone occurred once. The V gene is TRBV4-2, the J gene TRBJ2-1, with TRBD1 matching 9 bases. Per germline, CDR1 LGHNA and CDR2 YNFKEQ. The CDR3 is 14 residues long. Losses at the gene ends were 4 bases for V and 8 bases for J; bases not matched to a gene: 6. The CDR3 spells CASSLRTGDDEQFF. CDR3 coding DNA: TGTGCCAGCAGCCTTAGGACAGGGGATGATGAGCAGTTCTTC.

A few counts support this clone. This chain connects TRBV10-3 to TRBJ2-7, with 7 bases fitting TRBD2. CDR1 and CDR2 (germline): ENHRY, SYGVKD. This CDR3 contains 11 residues. J gave up 6 bases and V 7 bases, and 3 bases lay outside the gene matches. The CDR3 sequence is CAITGRGEQYF. CDR3 coding DNA: TGTGCCATCACAGGGAGGGGCGAGCAGTACTTC.

The chain joins TRBV30 to TRBJ1-6, with 7 bases aligning to TRBD1. The CDR3 spans 15 residues. J lost 10 bases, V lost 5 bases, and 14 bases had no gene match. Germline CDR1 and CDR2: GTSNPN and SVGIG (reference sequence). CDR3 sequence (DNA): TGTGCCTGGGCCACAAGACAGGGAGTATGGTCACCCCTCCACTTT. Protein: CAWATRQGVWSPLHF.

The chain is built from TRBV7-9 and TRBJ1-1; no definite D call. V shed 5 bases and J shed 5 bases, with 21 bases lying between them. The CDR3 consists of 16 residues. From germline, CDR1 is SEHNR and CDR2 FQNEAQ (reference sequence). CDR3 nucleotide sequence: TGTGCCAGCAGCCTTACTCACGGGAGGGTAGGAACTGAAGCTTTCTTT. It is translated as CASSLTHGRVGTEAFF. The whole variable domain, remainder taken from reference TRBV7-9 and TRBJ1-1, is DTGVSQNPRHKITKRGQNVTFRCDPISEHNRLYWYRQTLGQGPEFLTYFQNEAQLEKSRLLSDRFSAERPKGSFSTLEIQRTEQGDSAMYLCASSLTHGRVGTEAFFGQGTRLTVV.